This T cell receptor (beta chain) was recorded in a study of OX40 agonist ivuxolimab in advanced cancers. Describing the broader study: The costimulatory receptor OX40 (CD134) was targeted by ivuxolimab, a fully human IgG2 agonistic monoclonal antibody. Intravenous ivuxolimab was administered to patients every 2 weeks at six dose levels: 0.01, 0.1, 0.3, 1.5, 3 and 10 mg/kg. Of the 50 to 55 dose-escalation patients, hepatocellular carcinoma was present in 19, melanoma in some 15, renal cell carcinoma in 9 and head and neck cancer in 9. In the dose-escalation cohort, 82.7% of patients were male, and the mean age was approximately 60 years, with a range of roughly 20 to 80. Prior anti-PD-1, anti-PD-L1 or anti-CTLA-4 therapy was permitted, and checkpoint inhibitors had been received by about two fifths of dose-escalation patients. Partial responses were achieved by three dose-escalation patients, of whom one had hepatocellular carcinoma and two had cutaneous melanoma. The purpose of peripheral TCRbeta sequencing was to test whether ivuxolimab changed TCR sequence diversity and led to clonal T-cell expansion. The monotherapy dose-escalation portion (N ≈ 50 patients) of the phase I ivuxolimab trial is reported in the paper.

To sequence the TCRbeta CDR3 region, genomic DNA was isolated from the sorted cells. The immunoSEQ Assay was used to sequence the TCRbeta CDR3 regions. TCRdb limited this immuneACCESS table to in-frame rearrangements with V and J called. A share of clones is missing; checked studies link under half to unresolved V genes, and the rest is unexplained. The sample table records approximately 21,000 clones; roughly 84% of these occur just once. The ten largest clonotypes hold roughly a quarter of the sample. The trial excluded patients who had a history of autoimmune disease or who were on systemic immunosuppression. Peripheral blood for TCR sequencing was collected from all dose cohorts at baseline, on cycle 4 day 1, and on cycle 7 day 1. Samples came from an open-label, multicenter, first-in-human phase I dose-escalation trial of ivuxolimab. The trial enrolled adults with locally advanced or metastatic head and neck squamous cell, hepatocellular, melanoma or renal cell carcinoma. Before TCR sequencing, CD4+ T cells and CD8+ T cells from peripheral blood were sorted into separate populations.

On this clone itself: It lacks a known antigen. The sample holds no much larger clone one base away, and base qualities are not on file.

Study-level results and caveats: In the 0.1-3.0 mg/kg groups, partial responders had among the lowest normalized peripheral clonal expansion, particularly in CD8+ T cells. Antigen specificity was not determined for the clonally expanded peripheral T cells. Clonal expansion of both CD4+ and CD8+ blood T cells was observed from baseline to week 6 at doses 0.1 to 3.0 mg/kg. After ivuxolimab, expanded clones were on average more numerous among CD8+ T cells than among CD4+ T cells. Low levels of normalized T-cell clonal expansion were also seen in some patients who did not respond.

The source is an adult with an advanced solid tumor such as melanoma, head and neck, liver or kidney cancer. Source: CD4+ or CD8+ T cells sorted from blood, taken in a trial of the OX40 agonist ivuxolimab.

CDR3 sequence: CASSLVGTGNEQYF. At the DNA level, the sequence is TGTGCCAGCAGCTTAGTTGGCACAGGGAACGAGCAGTACTTC. The chain is encoded by TRBV7-9 joined to TRBJ2-7; the D gene is perhaps TRBD1, on 6 matching bases. From the germline V gene (reference sequence), CDR1 is SEHNR and CDR2 is FQNEAQ. V is cut by 1 base and J by 5 bases, and the space between the germline ends is 12 bases. Including the terminal cysteine and phenylalanine, the CDR3 comprises 14 residues. Only CDR3 DNA is held: 42 bases, read in frame from base 1.